Below, 11 T cell receptor beta chains from the same sample are listed, as sequenced in a study of shared clonotypes between healthy human individuals. TCRdb's table, derived via immunoSEQ multiplex PCR, lists solely in-frame clones and lacks some. The repertoire consists of some 1,100,000 clones, with approximately 80% occurring once and the leading ten covering about 0.52%. Sequencing was performed on memory CD4+ T cells from PBMCs. As to subset: CD45RA-negative fraction. These receptors were taken from a man aged 18 to 30 in good health. Some clones in this sample may be carry-over from other donors' samples.

V is TRBV30 and J is TRBJ2-1; 9 bases match TRBD2. Germline CDR1 GTSNPN, CDR2 SVGIG (reference sequence). This CDR3 comprises 15 residues. J lost 6 bases, V lost 2 bases, and 8 bases had no gene match. CDR3 sequence reads: CAWSLGSGRGNEQFF. Written as DNA, the CDR3 is TGTGCCTGGAGTTTGGGTAGCGGGAGAGGCAATGAGCAGTTCTTC.

This chain links TRBV4-1 with TRBJ2-2, with D tentatively TRBD2 (6 bases). Germline CDR1 MGHRA, CDR2 YSYEKL. The V and J ends lost 1 base and 0 bases respectively, with 12 bases between them. CDR3 length: 17 residues. CDR3 loop: CASSQGATRSNTGELFF. The CDR3 DNA reads as TGCGCCAGCAGCCAAGGGGCGACTAGATCGAACACCGGGGAGCTGTTTTTT.

The J gene is TRBJ2-1, the V gene TRBV6-5; the match to TRBD2 covers 8 bases. The junction had 5 bases not matched to a gene; V was cut back by 0 bases and J by 4 bases. Germline loops: CDR1 MNHEY, CDR2 SVGAGI. CDR3 length: 16 amino acids. The CDR3 DNA reads TGTGCCAGCAGTTACTCTTTGTCTAGCGGGTACAATGAGCAGTTCTTC. The encoded protein is CASSYSLSSGYNEQFF.

The rearrangement links TRBV5-1 to TRBJ2-7; no clear D gene. This CDR3 is 14 amino acids long. The germline gives CDR1 SGHRS, CDR2 YFSETQ. Between the trimmed V and J ends, which lost 5 bases and 2 bases, there was a span of 14 bases. CDR3 coding DNA: TGCGCCAGCAGATTAGGTTGGGGTCCCTACGAGCAGTACTTC. It codes for CASRLGWGPYEQYF.

Note on this clone: A much more abundant neighbour one base away suggests this may be a read error. Other DNA sequences in the same sample also yield this CDR3. The rearrangement links TRBV5-6 to TRBJ2-7; D remains unclear. The germline CDR1 and CDR2 sequences are SGHDT and YYEEEE. The V end lost 3 bases, the J end lost 3 bases, and 4 bases lay between the germline ends. The CDR3 is made up of 11 amino acids. CDR3 sequence reads: CASSSLYEQYF. Here the CDR3 DNA reads TGTGCCAGCAGCTCCCTCTACGAGCAGTACTTC.

This rearrangement joins TRBV29-1 to TRBJ2-1; D may be TRBD2 (5 bases). V was clipped by 1 base and J by 15 bases, with 13 bases between them. CDR1 and CDR2 from the germline V gene are SQVTM and ANQGSEA. The CDR3 is 11 amino acids. The CDR3: CSVEAWAGWFF. The CDR3 DNA follows: TGCAGCGTTGAAGCTTGGGCGGGCTGGTTCTTC.

The chain combines TRBV7-2 with TRBJ2-7; tentatively, D is TRBD2 (5 bases). The V gene's germline CDR1 is SGHTA and CDR2 FQGNSA. V shed 1 base and J shed 4 bases, with 11 bases lying between them. The CDR3 spans 14 residues. CDR3 nucleotide sequence: TGTGCCAGCAGCTTAGGTCCTAGCTGGTACGAGCAGTACTTC. It translates to CASSLGPSWYEQYF. Looking up the rest from reference TRBV7-2 and TRBJ2-7 gives the full variable domain: GAGVSQSPSNKVTEKGKDVELRCDPISGHTALYWYRQSLGQGLEFLIYFQGNSAPDKSGLPSDRFSAERTGGSVSTLTIQRTQQEDSAVYLCASSLGPSWYEQYFGPGTRLTVT.

This clone was recorded only once. The chain links TRBV5-6 to TRBJ1-2, with TRBD1 as a possible D gene (6 bases). The germline V gene has CDR1 SGHDT and CDR2 YYEEEE. The V end was cut by 4 bases, the J end by 4 bases, with 17 bases between. The CDR3 spans 15 residues. The CDR3 nucleotides read TGTGCCAGCAGCCAGTATGGGGGCGCTACCTATGGCTACACCTTC. It specifies CASSQYGGATYGYTF. Together with reference TRBV5-6 and TRBJ1-2, the CDR3 gives the full variable domain: DAGVTQSPTHLIKTRGQQVTLRCSPKSGHDTVSWYQQALGQGPQFIFQYYEEEERQRGNFPDRFSGHQFPNYSSELNVNALLLGDSALYLCASSQYGGATYGYTFGSGTRLTVV.

The chain couples TRBV18 to TRBJ2-7, with TRBD2 matching over 7 bases. The germline CDR1 and CDR2 sequences are KGHSH and LQKENI. The trim removed 1 base at V and 3 bases at J, leaving 3 bases unmatched. CDR3 length equals 14 residues. The chain's CDR3 is CASSPHRDYYEQYF. The CDR3 coding sequence is TGTGCCAGCTCACCACACCGGGACTACTACGAGCAGTACTTC.

This chain joins TRBV5-5 and TRBJ2-3; 7 bases fit TRBD2. This CDR3 comprises 16 residues. The germline V gene has CDR1 SGHKS and CDR2 YYEKEE (reference sequence). Trimming at V came to 4 bases and at J to 0 bases, leaving 8 bases not matched to a gene. The CDR3 DNA sequence: TGTGCCAGCAGCCCCCGGCTAGCGGTGAGCACAGATACGCAGTATTTT. Protein product: CASSPRLAVSTDTQYF.

The V gene is TRBV14, the J gene TRBJ2-6, with D unresolved. The CDR3 runs to 13 residues. Germline CDR1 is SGHDN and CDR2 is FVKESK. V lost 11 bases to trimming and J lost 1 base, with 9 bases between them. The CDR3 protein is CAGRPSGANVLTF. CDR3 in DNA: TGTGCCGGTAGGCCTTCTGGGGCCAACGTCCTGACTTTC.